This T cell receptor beta chain was identified in a study of blood T cell repertoires in COVID-19. Across the whole study: The samples span acute and convalescent COVID-19 from the United States, Italy and Spain. The cDNA or gDNA used as material had been derived from T cells, B-cell-depleted T cells, or PBMCs.

V shed 0 bases and J 7 bases; nucleotides not matched to a gene: 5. The length of the CDR3 is 16 residues. Germline-derived CDR1 and CDR2 are KGHDR and SFDVKD. In the authors' methods: Amplification of reference gene primers was used by the study to estimate nucleated cell counts. Here immunoSEQ multiplex PCR was the method, and the copy in TCRdb shows in-frame clones only, minus some. V, J and clone size are those of that table, while D and trimming were read from the DNA. The sample lists about 230,000 clones, around 83% occurring once. The chain is built from TRBV24-1 and TRBJ2-3, with 11 nucleotides matching TRBD2. The source of this sequence is a man aged 40-55 years with active or convalescent COVID-19. Sequenced sample: peripheral blood. The CDR3 sequence is CATSDLGLAGGYTQYF. The DNA for the CDR3 is TGTGCCACCAGTGATTTGGGGCTAGCGGGAGGCTATACGCAGTATTTT.